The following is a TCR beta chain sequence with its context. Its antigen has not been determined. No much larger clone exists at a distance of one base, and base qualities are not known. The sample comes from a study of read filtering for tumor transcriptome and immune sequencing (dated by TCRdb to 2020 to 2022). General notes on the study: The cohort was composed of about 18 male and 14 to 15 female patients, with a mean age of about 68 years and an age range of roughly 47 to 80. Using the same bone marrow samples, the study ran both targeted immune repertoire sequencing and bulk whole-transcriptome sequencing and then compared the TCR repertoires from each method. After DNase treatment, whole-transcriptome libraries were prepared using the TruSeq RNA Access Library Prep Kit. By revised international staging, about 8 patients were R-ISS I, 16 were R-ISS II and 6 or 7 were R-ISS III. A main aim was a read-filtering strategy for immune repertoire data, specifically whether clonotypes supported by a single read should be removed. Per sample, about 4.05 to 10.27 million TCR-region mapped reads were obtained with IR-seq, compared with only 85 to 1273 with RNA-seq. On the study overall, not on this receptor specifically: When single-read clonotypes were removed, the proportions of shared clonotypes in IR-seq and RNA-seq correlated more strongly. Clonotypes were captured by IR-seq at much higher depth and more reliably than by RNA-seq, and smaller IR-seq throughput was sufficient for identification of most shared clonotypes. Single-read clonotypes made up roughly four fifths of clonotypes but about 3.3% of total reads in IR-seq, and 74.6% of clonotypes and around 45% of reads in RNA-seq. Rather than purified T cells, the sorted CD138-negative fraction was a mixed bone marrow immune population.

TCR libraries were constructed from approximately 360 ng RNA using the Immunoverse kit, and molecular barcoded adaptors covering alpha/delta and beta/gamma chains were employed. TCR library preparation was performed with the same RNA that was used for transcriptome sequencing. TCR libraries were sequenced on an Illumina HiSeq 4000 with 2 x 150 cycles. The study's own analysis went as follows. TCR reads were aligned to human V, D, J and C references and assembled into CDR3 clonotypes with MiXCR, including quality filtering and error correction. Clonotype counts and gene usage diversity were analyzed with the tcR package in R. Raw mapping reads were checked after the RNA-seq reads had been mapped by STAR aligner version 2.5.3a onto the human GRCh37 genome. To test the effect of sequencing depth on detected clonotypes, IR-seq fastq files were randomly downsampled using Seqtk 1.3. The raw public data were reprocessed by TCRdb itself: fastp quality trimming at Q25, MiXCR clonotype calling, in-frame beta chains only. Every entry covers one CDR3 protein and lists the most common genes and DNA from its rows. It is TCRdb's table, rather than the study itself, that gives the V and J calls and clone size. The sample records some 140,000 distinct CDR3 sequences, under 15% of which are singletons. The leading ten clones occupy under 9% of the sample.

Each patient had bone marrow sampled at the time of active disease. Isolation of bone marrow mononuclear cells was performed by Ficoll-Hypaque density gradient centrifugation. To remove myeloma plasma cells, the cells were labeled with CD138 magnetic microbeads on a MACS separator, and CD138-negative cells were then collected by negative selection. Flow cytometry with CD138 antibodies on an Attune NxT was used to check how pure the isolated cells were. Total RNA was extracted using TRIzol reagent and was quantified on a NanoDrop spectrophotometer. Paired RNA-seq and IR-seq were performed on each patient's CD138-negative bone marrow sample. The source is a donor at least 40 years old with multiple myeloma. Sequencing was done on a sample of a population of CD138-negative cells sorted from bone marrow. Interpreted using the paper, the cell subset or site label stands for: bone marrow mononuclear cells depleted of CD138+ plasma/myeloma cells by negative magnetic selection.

DNA sequence: TGTGCCAGCAGTCGGCGAGCGGGAGGGAGGTACAATGAGCAGTTCTTC. This translates into CASSRRAGGRYNEQFF. The chain is encoded by TRBV27 joined to TRBJ2-1, and 10 junction bases match TRBD2. V is trimmed back by 5 bases and J by 4 bases, and the junction contains 8 bases that no gene match accounts for. Including cysteine and phenylalanine, the CDR3 has 16 amino acids. The read is trimmed to its CDR3 DNA, 48 bases read in frame from base 1. Reading the germline V gene (reference sequence) gives CDR1 MNHEY and CDR2 SMNVEV.